This T cell receptor beta chain was captured in a study of post-analysis software for immune sequencing data. V lost 4 bases to trimming and J lost 7 bases; unmatched junction nucleotides: 13. Germline lookup yields CDR1 SGHRS and CDR2 YFSETQ. This CDR3 has 17 residues. Unique molecular identifiers had been added to the TCR beta cDNA libraries. TCRdb recomputed calls from the PCR reads with MiXCR, one row per CDR3 protein. In the table there are about 160,000 distinct CDR3 sequences, 35% to 40% of which are singletons. The source material was blood, sampled after autologous hematopoietic stem cell transplantation. The clonotype originates from a girl under 18 with multiple sclerosis. The chain couples TRBV5-1 to TRBJ2-3; 12 nucleotides agree with TRBD2. This chain's CDR3 is CASSQSSGRASSNTQYF. CDR3 nucleotide sequence: TGCGCCAGCAGCCAATCTAGCGGGAGGGCCTCGTCGAATACGCAGTATTTT.